The sequence of this T cell receptor beta chain was determined in a study of T cell responses to AZD1222 COVID-19 vaccine. Here immunoSEQ multiplex PCR was the method, and the copy in TCRdb shows in-frame clones only, minus some. The table records 95,000 to 110,000 clones, around 91% of them present only once. V lost 6 bases to trimming and J lost 3 bases; unmatched junction nucleotides: 8. CDR1 MNHEY and CDR2 SVGAGI come from the germline V gene. The CDR3 covers 15 residues. Material: peripheral blood, obtained on day 0 of AZD1222 vaccination. The rearrangement joins TRBV6-5 to TRBJ1-2; 9 nucleotides line up with TRBD1. The clonotype originates from an adult in good health. The CDR3 DNA sequence: TGTGCCAGCAGAGCCCTAGGACAGGGGTACTATGGCTACACCTTC. Its translation is CASRALGQGYYGYTF.